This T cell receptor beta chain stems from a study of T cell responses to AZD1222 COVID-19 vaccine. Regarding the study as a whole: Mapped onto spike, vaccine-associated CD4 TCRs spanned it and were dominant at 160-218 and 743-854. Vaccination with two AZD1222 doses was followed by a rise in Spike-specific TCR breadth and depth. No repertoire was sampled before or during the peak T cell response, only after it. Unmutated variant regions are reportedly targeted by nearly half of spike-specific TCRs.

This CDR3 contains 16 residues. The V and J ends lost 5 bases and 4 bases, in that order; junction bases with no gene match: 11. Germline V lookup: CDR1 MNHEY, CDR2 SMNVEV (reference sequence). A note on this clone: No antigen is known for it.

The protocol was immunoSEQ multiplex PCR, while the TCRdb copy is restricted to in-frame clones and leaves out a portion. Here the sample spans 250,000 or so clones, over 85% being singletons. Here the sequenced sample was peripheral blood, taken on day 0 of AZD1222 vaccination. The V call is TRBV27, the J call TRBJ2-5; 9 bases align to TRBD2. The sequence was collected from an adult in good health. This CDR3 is CASSPARLAVGETQYF. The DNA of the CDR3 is TGTGCCAGCAGTCCCGCAAGACTAGCGGTAGGAGAGACCCAGTACTTC.